Shown below are 11 T cell receptor beta chains from a single sample sequenced in a study of tumor-infiltrating lymphocytes in oesophageal squamous cell carcinoma. TCRdb processed the PCR reads anew with MiXCR; each CDR3 protein has one entry. Counted here are under 6,500 distinct CDR3 sequences, around 15% occurring once; the ten biggest clones make up over 20%. The source material was normal esophageal tissue next to the tumor. The source of these receptors is a male donor with esophageal squamous cell carcinoma.

As for this clonotype: Given the absence of the conserved phenylalanine or tryptophan at the CDR3 end, a read error is likely. Because the CDR3's place on the DNA is in doubt, the DNA is left out and the CDR3 is given as listed by TCRdb. The chain has TRBV7-3 and TRBJ2-3; the table's TRBD2 call for D was not verified on the DNA. The CDR3 has 14 amino acids, counting both end residues. Germline V CDR1 and CDR2: SGHTA, FQGTGA. This CDR3 is CASSRDTSPLHFGN.

This clonotype was detected ten times or more. A read error may be the cause here, since a much bigger clone is one base away. The chain is built from TRBV6-1 and TRBJ2-1, with D perhaps TRBD1 or TRBD2 (5 bases each). The J call may not be correct, given that the DNA end is closer to TRBJ2-7. CDR1 MNHNS and CDR2 SASEGT come from the germline V gene. This CDR3 spans 17 amino acids. CDR3 protein: CASSELSGPSSYNEQYF. DNA for the CDR3: TGTGCCAGCAGTGAACTTTCGGGACCGAGCTCCTACAATGAGCAGTACTTC.

This clonotype was seen at least ten times. The chain uses TRBV12-5 and TRBJ1-5; no firm D call. Germline-derived CDR1 and CDR2 are LGHNT and FRNRAP. V lost 1 base and J lost 2, with 12 bases in between. The CDR3 contains 16 residues. As DNA, the CDR3 is TGTGCTAGTGGTTTGGGCTTAGGGAACGGCAATCAGCCCCAGCATTTT. This translates into CASGLGLGNGNQPQHF.

At least ten counts were recorded for this clonotype. The chain recombines TRBV6-6 with TRBJ1-2; D gene uncertain. Deletions cut 0 bases from V and 7 bases from J, with 9 bases between. The CDR3 sequence is 13 residues long. The germline V gene has CDR1 MNHNY and CDR2 SVGAGI (reference sequence). The CDR3 region is CASSYSSALGYTF. CDR3 nucleotides: TGTGCCAGCAGTTACTCATCCGCGCTTGGCTACACCTTC.

This clonotype was recorded many times. V gene TRBV6-6 combines with J gene TRBJ2-5; D perhaps matches TRBD1 (5 bases). CDR1 is MNHNY, CDR2 SVGAGI, per germline (reference sequence). CDR3 length equals 15 residues. Trimming pared 0 bases from V and 3 bases from J, leaving 11 bases between. CDR3 DNA: TGTGCCAGCAGTTACTCCGGCAGGGTGAAAGAGACCCAGTACTTC. It yields the protein CASSYSGRVKETQYF.

This clonotype was seen a few times. The CDR3 DNA reads as TGTGCCAGCAGCCCATCCGGGACAGGGGGTGGGGGCACTGAAGCTTTCTTT. It specifies CASSPSGTGGGGTEAFF. The J gene is TRBJ1-1, the V gene TRBV9, with 11 bases lining up with TRBD1. The CDR3 length is 17 residues. Germline CDR1 reads SGDLS; CDR2 reads YYNGEE. J was trimmed by 4 bases and V by 4 bases; bases with no gene match: 12.

This clonotype was counted at least ten times. V usage is TRBV6-2 or TRBV6-3 and J usage is TRBJ2-5, with D possibly being TRBD1 (6 bases). V lost 2 bases and J lost 7, with 14 bases in between. This CDR3 is built from 14 residues. The V gene's germline CDR1 is MNHEY and CDR2 SVGEGT. CDR3 sequence reads: CASSYTGNLATQYF. The CDR3 DNA follows: TGTGCCAGCAGTTACACAGGGAATCTCGCGACCCAGTACTTC.

This clonotype was seen at least ten times. The CDR3 is CASSQSRQGTDTQYF. DNA for the CDR3: TGCGCCAGCAGTCAATCGAGGCAGGGGACAGATACGCAGTATTTT. The chain employs TRBV23-1 and TRBJ2-3; perhaps TRBD1 as D (6 bases). TRBV23-1 is labeled an ORF, and its function is uncertain. V lost 0 bases and J lost 3, with 10 bases in between. This CDR3 is built from 15 residues.

Ten or more counts support this clonotype. This rearrangement joins TRBV11-3 to TRBJ1-3; D remains ambiguous. Germline CDR1 reads SGHNT; CDR2 reads YENEEA. The CDR3 runs 16 residues. V was pared by 3 bases and J by 0 bases, with 12 bases between. CDR3 DNA sequence: TGTGCCAGCAGCTTTTCCCCGTCCGTCTCTGGAAACACCATATATTTT. Protein: CASSFSPSVSGNTIYF.

This clonotype was seen repeatedly, ten times or more. This CDR3 is CASSLQANANEKLFF. The CDR3 DNA sequence: TGTGCCAGCAGCTTACAGGCAAATGCTAATGAAAAACTGTTTTTT. The rearrangement links TRBV11-2 to TRBJ1-4; no reliable D call. CDR3 length equals 15 residues. Trimming removed 2 bases from V and 3 bases from J, with 10 bases in between. The V gene's germline CDR1 is SGHAT and CDR2 FQNNGV.

This clonotype was counted a few times. This chain connects TRBV12-2 to TRBJ2-7; TRBD1 reflects the table's D call only, with no check against the DNA. TRBV12-2 is an annotated pseudogene. This CDR3 has 16 residues. CDR3 nucleotides: TGTGCAAGTCGCTTAGCGACTAGGGGGGAACCCTACGAGCAGTACTTC. Translating it yields CASRLATRGEPYEQYF.